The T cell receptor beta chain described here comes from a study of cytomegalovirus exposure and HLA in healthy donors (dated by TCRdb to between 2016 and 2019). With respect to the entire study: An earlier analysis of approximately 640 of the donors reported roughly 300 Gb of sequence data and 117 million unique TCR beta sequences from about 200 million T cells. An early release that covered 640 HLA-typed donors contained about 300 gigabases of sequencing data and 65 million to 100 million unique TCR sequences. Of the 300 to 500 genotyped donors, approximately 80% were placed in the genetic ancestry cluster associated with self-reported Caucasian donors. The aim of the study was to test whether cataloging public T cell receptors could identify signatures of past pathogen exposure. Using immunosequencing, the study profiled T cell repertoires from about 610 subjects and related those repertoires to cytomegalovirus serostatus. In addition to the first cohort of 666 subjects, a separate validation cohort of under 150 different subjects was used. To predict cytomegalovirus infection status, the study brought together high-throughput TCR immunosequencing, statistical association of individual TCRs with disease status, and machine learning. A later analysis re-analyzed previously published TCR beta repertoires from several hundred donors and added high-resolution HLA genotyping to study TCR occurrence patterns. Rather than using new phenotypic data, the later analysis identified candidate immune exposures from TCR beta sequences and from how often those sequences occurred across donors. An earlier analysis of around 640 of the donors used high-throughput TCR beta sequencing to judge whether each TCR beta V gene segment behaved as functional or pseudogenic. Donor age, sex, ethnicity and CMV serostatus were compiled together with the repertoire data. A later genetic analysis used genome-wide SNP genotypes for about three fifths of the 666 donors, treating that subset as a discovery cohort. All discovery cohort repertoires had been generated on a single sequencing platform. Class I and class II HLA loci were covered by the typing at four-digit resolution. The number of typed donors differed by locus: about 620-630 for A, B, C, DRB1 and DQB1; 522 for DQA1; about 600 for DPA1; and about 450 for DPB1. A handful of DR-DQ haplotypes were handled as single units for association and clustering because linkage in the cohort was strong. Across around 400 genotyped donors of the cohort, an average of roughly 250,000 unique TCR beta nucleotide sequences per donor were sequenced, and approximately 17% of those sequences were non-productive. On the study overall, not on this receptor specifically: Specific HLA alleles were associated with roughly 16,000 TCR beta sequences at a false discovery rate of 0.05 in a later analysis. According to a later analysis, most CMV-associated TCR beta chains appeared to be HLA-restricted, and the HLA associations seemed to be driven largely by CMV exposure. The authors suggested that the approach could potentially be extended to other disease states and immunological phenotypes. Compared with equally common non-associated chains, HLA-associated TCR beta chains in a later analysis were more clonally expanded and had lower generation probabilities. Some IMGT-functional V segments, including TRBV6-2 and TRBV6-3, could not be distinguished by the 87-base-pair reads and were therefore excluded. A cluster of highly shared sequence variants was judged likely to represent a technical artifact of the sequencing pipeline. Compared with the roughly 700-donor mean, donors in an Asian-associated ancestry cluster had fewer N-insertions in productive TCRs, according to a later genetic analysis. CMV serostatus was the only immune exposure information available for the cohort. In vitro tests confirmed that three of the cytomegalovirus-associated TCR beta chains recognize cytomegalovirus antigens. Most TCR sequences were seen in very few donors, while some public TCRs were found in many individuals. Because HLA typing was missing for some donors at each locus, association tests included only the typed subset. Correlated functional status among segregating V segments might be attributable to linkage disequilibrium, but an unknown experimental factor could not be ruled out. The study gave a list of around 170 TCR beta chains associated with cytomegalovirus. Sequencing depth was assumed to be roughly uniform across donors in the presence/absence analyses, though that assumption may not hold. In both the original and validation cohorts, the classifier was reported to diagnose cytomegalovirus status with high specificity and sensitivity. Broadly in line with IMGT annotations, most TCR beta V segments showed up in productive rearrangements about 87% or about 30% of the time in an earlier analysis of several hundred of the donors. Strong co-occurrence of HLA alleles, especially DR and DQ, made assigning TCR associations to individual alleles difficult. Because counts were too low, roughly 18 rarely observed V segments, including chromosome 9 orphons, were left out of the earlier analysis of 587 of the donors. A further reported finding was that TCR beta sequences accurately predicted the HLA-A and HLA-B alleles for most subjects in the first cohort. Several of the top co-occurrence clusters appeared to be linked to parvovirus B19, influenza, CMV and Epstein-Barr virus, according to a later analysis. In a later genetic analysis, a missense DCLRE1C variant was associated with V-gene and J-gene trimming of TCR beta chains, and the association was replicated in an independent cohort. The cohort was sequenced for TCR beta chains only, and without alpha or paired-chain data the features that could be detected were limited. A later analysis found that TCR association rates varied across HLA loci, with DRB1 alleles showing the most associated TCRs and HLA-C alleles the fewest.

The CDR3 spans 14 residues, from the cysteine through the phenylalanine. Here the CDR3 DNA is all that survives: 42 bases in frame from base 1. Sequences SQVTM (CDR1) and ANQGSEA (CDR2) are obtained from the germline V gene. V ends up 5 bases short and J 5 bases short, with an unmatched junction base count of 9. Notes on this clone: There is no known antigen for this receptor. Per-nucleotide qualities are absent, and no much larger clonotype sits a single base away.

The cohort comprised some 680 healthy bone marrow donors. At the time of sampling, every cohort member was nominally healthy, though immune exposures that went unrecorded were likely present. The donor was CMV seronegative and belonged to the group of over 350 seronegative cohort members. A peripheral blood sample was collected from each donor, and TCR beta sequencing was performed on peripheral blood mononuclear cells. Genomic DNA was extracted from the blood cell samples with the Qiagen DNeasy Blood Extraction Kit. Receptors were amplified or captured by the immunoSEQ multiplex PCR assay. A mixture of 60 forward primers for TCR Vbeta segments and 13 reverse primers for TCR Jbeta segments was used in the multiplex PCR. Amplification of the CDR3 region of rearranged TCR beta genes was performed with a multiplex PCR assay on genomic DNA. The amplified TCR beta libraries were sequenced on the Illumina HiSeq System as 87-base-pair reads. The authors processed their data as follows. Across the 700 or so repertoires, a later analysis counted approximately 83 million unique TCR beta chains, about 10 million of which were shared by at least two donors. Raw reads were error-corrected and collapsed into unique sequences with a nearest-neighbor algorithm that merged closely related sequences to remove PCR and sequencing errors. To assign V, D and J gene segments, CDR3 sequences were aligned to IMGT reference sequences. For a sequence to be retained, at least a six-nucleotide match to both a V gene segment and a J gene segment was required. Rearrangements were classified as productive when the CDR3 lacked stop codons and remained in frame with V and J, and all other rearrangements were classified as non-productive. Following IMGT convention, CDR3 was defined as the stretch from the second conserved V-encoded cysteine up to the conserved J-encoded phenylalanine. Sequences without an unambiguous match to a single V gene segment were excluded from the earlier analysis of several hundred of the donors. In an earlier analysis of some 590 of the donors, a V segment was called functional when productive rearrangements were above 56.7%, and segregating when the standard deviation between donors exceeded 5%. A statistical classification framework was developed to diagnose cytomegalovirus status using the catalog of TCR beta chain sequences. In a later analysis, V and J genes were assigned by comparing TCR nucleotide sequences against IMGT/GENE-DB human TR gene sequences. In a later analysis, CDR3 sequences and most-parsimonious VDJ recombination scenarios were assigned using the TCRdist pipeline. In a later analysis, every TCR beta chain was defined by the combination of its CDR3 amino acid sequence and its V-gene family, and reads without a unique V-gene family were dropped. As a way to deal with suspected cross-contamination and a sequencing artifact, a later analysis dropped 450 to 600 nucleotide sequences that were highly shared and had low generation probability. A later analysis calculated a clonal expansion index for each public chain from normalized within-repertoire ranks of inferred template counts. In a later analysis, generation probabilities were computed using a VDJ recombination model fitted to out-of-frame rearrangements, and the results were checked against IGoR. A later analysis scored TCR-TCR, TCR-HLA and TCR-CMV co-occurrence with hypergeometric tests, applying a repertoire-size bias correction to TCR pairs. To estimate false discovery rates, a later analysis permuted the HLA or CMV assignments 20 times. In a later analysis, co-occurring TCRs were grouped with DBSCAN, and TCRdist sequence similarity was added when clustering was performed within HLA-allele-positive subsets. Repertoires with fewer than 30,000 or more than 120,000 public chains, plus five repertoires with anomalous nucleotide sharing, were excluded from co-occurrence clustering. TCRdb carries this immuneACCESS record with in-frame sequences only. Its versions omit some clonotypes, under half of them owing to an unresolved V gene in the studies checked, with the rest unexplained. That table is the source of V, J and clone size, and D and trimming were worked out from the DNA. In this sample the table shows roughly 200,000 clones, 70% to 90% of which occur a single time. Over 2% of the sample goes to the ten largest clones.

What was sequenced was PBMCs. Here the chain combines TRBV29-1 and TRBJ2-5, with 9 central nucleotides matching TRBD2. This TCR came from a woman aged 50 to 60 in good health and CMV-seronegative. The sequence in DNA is TGCAGCGTTCAGGAACTAGCGGGCGGGGAGACCCAGTACTTC. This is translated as CSVQELAGGETQYF.